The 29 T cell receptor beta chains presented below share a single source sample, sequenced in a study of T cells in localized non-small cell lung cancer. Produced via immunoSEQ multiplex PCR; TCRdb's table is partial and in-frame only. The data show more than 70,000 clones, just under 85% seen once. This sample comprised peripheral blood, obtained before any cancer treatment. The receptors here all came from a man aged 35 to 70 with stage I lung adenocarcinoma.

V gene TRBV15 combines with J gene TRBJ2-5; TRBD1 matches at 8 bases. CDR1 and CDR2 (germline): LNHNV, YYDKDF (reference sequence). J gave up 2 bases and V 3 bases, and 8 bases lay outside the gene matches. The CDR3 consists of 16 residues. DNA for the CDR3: TGTGCCACCAGCAGTGGTACAGGGGGTGTTCAAGAGACCCAGTACTTC. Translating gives CATSSGTGGVQETQYF.

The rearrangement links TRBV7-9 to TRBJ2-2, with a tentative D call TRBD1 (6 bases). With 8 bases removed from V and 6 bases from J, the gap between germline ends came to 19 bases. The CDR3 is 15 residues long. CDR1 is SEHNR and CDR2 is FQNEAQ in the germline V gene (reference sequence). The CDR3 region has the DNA TGTGCCAGCCACATCAACAAGGGGGAAGCCGGGGAGCTGTTTTTT. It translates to CASHINKGEAGELFF.

As DNA, the CDR3 is TGCGCCAGCACCACGGCTGGGAGACGCTCTGGGGCCAACGTCCTGACTTTC. This sequence encodes CASTTAGRRSGANVLTF. The V and J genes are TRBV23-1 and TRBJ2-6; TRBD2 is a possible D gene (5 bases). TRBV23-1 counts as an open reading frame of uncertain function. The CDR3 has 17 residues. V lost 7 bases and J lost 0, with 16 bases in between.

Here the CDR3 DNA reads TGTGCCAGCAGCTTAGGTGATTCTGAAGCTTTCTTT. It translates to CASSLGDSEAFF. The rearrangement links TRBV7-9 to TRBJ1-1; unclear D gene. V was pared by 1 base and J by 6 bases, with 6 bases between. CDR1 is SEHNR, CDR2 FQNEAQ, per germline (reference sequence). The CDR3 is 12 amino acids.

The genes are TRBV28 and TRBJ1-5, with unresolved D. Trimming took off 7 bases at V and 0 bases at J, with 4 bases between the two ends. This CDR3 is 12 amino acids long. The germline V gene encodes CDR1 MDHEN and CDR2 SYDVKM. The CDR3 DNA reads TGTGCCAGCAAGAGTAGCAATCAGCCCCAGCATTTT. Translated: CASKSSNQPQHF.

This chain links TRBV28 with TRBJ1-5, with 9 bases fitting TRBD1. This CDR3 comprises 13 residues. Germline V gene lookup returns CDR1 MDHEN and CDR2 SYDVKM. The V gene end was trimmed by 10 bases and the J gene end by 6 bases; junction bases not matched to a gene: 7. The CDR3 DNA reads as TGTGCCACCCTTACAGGGGGCCGTCAGCCCCAGCATTTT. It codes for CATLTGGRQPQHF.

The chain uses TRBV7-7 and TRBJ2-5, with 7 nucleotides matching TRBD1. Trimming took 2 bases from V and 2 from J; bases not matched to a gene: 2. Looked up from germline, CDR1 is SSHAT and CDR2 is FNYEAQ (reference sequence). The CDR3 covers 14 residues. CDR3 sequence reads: CASSLKGQQETQYF. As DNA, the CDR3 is TGTGCCAGCAGCTTAAAGGGACAGCAAGAGACCCAGTACTTC.

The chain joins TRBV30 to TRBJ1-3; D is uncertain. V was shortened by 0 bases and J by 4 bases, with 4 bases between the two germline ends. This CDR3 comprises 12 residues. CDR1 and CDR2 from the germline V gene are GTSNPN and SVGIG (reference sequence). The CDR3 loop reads CAWSVYGNTIYF. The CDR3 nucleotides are TGTGCCTGGAGTGTATACGGAAACACCATATATTTT. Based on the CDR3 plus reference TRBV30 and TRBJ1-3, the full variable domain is SQTIHQWPATLVQPVGSPLSLECTVEGTSNPNLYWYRQAAGRGLQLLFYSVGIGQISSEVPQNLSASRPQDRQFILSSKKLLLSDSGFYLCAWSVYGNTIYFGEGSWLTVV.

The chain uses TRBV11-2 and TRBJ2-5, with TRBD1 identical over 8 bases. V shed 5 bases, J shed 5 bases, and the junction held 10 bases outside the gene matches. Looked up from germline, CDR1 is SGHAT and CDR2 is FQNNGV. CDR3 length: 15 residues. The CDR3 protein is CASSVDRGPRETQYF. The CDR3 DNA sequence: TGTGCCAGCAGCGTTGACAGGGGACCTCGCGAGACCCAGTACTTC.

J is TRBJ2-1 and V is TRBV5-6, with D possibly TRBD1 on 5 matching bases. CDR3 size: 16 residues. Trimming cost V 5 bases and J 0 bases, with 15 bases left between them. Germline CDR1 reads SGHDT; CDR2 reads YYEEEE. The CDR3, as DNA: TGTGCCAGCAGTTCCTATCAGGGTAGCTCCTACAATGAGCAGTTCTTC. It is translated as CASSSYQGSSYNEQFF. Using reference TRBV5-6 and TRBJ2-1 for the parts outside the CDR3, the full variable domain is DAGVTQSPTHLIKTRGQQVTLRCSPKSGHDTVSWYQQALGQGPQFIFQYYEEEERQRGNFPDRFSGHQFPNYSSELNVNALLLGDSALYLCASSSYQGSSYNEQFFGPGTRLTVL.

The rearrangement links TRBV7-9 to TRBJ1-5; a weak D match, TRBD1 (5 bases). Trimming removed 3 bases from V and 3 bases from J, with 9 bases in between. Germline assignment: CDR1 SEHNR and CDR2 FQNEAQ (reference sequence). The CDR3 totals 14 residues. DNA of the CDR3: TGTGCCAGCAGCTTGGGGGACGCCAATCAGCCCCAGCATTTT. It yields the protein CASSLGDANQPQHF.

The CDR3 protein is CSVEGQGGVNTEAFF. As DNA, the CDR3 is TGCAGCGTTGAAGGACAGGGGGGCGTGAACACTGAAGCTTTCTTT. The chain carries TRBV29-1 and TRBJ1-1; 9 bases match TRBD1. Germline CDR1 SQVTM, CDR2 ANQGSEA. After removal of 1 base from V and 0 bases from J, the junction contained 3 bases not matched to a gene. The CDR3 has 15 amino acids.

CDR3 sequence: CASGSTGALSGANVLTF. The CDR3 DNA follows: TGTGCCAGCGGTTCCACGGGGGCTCTCTCTGGGGCCAACGTCCTGACTTTC. The V gene is TRBV5-4, the J gene TRBJ2-6, with D perhaps TRBD1 or TRBD2 (6 bases each). The V gene lost 7 bases and the J gene lost 0 bases, with 17 bases spanning the gap. Germline V CDR1 and CDR2: SGHNT, YYREEE (reference sequence). The length of the CDR3 is 17 residues. The complete variable domain, with remaining parts taken from reference TRBV5-4 and TRBJ2-6, reads ETGVTQSPTHLIKTRGQQVTLRCSSQSGHNTVSWYQQALGQGPQFIFQYYREEENGRGNFPPRFSGLQFPNYSSELNVNALELDDSALYLCASGSTGALSGANVLTFGAGSRLTVL.

The CDR3: CASSAPLEREINYGYTF. The CDR3 nucleotides are TGTGCCAGCAGCGCCCCGTTGGAGAGGGAAATCAACTATGGCTACACCTTC. The chain recombines TRBV5-5 with TRBJ1-2, with D unresolved. Trimming stripped 4 bases from V and 2 bases from J, with 21 bases between. The CDR3 sequence is 17 residues long. Germline V lookup: CDR1 SGHKS, CDR2 YYEKEE (reference sequence).

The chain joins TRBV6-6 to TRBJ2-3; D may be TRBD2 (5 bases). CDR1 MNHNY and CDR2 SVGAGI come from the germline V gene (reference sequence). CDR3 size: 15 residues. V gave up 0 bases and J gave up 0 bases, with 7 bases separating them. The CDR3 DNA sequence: TGTGCCAGCAGTTACTCGCCGGGGAGCACAGATACGCAGTATTTT. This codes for CASSYSPGSTDTQYF.

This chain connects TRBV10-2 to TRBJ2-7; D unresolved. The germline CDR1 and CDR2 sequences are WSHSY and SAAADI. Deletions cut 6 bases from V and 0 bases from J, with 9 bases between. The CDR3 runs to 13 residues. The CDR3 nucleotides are TGCGCCAGCAGAAGCCGAGGCTCCTACGAGCAGTACTTC. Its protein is CASRSRGSYEQYF.

CDR3 protein: CASSIDRVAEAFF. CDR3 DNA: TGTGCCAGTAGTATAGATAGGGTCGCTGAAGCTTTCTTT. The V and J genes are TRBV19 and TRBJ1-1; D uncertain. Trimming left V 0 bases short and J 6 bases short, with 8 bases between. Germline V gene lookup returns CDR1 LNHDA and CDR2 SQIVND (reference sequence). CDR3 length: 13 amino acids.

The CDR3 sequence is CSVERGNYGYTF. In DNA, the CDR3 is TGCAGCGTTGAACGCGGTAACTATGGCTACACCTTC. This chain links TRBV29-1 with TRBJ1-2, with D uncertain. Between the trimmed V and J ends, which lost 2 bases and 1 base, there was a span of 5 bases. CDR1 SQVTM and CDR2 ANQGSEA come from the germline V gene. The CDR3 is 12 amino acids. The full variable domain, its missing parts supplied by reference TRBV29-1 and TRBJ1-2, is SAVISQKPSRDICQRGTSLTIQCQVDSQVTMMFWYRQQPGQSLTLIATANQGSEATYESGFVIDKFPISRPNLTFSTLTVSNMSPEDSSIYLCSVERGNYGYTFGSGTRLTVV.

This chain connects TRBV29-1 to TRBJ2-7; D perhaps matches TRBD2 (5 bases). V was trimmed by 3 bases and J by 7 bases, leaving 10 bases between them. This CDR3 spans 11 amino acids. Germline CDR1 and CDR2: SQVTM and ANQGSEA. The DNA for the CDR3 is TGCAGCGTTGATCTCGGGATGGAGCAGTACTTC. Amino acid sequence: CSVDLGMEQYF.

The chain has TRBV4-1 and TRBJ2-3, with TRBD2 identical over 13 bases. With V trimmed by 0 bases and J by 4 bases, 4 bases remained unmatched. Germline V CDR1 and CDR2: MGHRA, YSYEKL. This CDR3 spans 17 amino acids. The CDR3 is CASSQEGTSGIADTQYF. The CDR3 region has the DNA TGCGCCAGCAGCCAAGAAGGGACTAGCGGGATCGCAGATACGCAGTATTTT.

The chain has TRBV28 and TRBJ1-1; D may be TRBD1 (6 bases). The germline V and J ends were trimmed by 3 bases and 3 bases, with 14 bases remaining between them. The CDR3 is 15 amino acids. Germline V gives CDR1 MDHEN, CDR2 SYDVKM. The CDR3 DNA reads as TGTGCCAGCAGTTTTGCAGGGGTGGAACACACTGAAGCTTTCTTT. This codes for CASSFAGVEHTEAFF.

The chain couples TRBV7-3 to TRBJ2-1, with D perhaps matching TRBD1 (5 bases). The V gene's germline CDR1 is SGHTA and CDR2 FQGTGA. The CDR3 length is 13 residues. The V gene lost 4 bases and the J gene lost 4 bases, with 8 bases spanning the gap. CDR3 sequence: CASSYQGYNEQFF. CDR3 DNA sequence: TGTGCCAGCAGCTACCAGGGTTACAATGAGCAGTTCTTC. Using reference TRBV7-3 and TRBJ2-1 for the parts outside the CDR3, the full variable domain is GAGVSQTPSNKVTEKGKYVELRCDPISGHTALYWYRQSLGQGPEFLIYFQGTGAADDSGLPNDRFFAVRPEGSVSTLKIQRTERGDSAVYLCASSYQGYNEQFFGPGTRLTVL.

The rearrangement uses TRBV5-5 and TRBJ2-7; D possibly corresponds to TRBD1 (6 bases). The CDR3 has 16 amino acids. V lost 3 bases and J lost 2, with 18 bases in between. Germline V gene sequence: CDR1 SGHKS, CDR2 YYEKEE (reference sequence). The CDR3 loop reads CASSSYFQGNPYEQYF. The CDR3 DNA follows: TGTGCCAGCAGCTCATACTTCCAGGGGAATCCCTACGAGCAGTACTTC.

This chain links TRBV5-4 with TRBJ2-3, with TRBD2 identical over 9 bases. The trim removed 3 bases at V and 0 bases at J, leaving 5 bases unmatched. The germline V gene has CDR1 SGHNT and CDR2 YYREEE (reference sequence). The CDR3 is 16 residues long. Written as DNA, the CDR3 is TGTGCCAGCAGCTCCGGAGCGGGAGGAAGCACAGATACGCAGTATTTT. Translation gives CASSSGAGGSTDTQYF.

For the CDR3, the DNA is TGTGCCATCTCCCCCGGCGGGACGGTCCTGACTTTC. It encodes CAISPGGTVLTF. The gene calls are TRBV6-1 and TRBJ2-6; perhaps TRBD2 as D (6 bases). V was clipped by 10 bases and J by 13 bases, with 17 bases between them. The germline V gene has CDR1 MNHNS and CDR2 SASEGT. This CDR3 is 12 amino acids long.

This CDR3 is CASGLVIAGSYEQYF. The CDR3 DNA follows: TGTGCTAGTGGTTTGGTAATAGCGGGTAGTTACGAGCAGTACTTC. The V call is TRBV12-5, the J call TRBJ2-7; the match to TRBD2 covers 7 bases. This CDR3 comprises 15 residues. CDR1 is LGHNT, CDR2 FRNRAP, per germline. J gave up 4 bases and V 0 bases, and 6 bases lay outside the gene matches.

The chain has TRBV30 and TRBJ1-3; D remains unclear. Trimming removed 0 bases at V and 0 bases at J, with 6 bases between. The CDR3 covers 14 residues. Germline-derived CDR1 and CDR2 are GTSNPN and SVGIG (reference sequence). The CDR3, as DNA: TGTGCCTGGAGTGTGGGGTACTCTGGAAACACCATATATTTT. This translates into CAWSVGYSGNTIYF.

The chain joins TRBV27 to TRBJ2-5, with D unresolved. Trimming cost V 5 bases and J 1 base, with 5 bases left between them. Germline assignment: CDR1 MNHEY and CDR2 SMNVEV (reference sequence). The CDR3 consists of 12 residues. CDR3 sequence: CASSLPQETQYF. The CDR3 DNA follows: TGTGCCAGCAGTCTGCCCCAAGAGACCCAGTACTTC.

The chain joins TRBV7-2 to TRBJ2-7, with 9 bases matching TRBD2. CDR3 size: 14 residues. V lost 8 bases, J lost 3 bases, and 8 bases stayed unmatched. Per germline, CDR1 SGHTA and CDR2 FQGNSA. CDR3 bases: TGTGCCAGCCGAATAGCGGGGGTCAACTACGAGCAGTACTTC. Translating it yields CASRIAGVNYEQYF.